The TCR beta chain under discussion was sequenced for a study of immune evolution from preneoplasia to lung adenocarcinoma. Clones were sequenced by immunoSEQ multiplex PCR, and TCRdb holds only the in-frame ones, with some missing. The profile shows approximately 7,000 clones, around 80% of them singletons. V was clipped by 5 bases and J by 5 bases; unmatched bases: 15. This CDR3 has 18 amino acids. Germline CDR1 and CDR2: SGHRS and YFSETQ. Premalignant or tumor cells were enriched by macro-dissection after pathologic assessment. Specimen: FFPE invasive lung adenocarcinoma tissue. V usage is TRBV5-1 and J usage is TRBJ2-1; 11 bases are shared with TRBD2. The receptor comes from a person aged 35 to 50 with lung adenocarcinoma. CDR3 residues: CASRFSPTVAGGNNEQFF. The CDR3 DNA sequence: TGCGCCAGCAGATTTTCCCCGACGGTAGCGGGGGGGAACAATGAGCAGTTCTTC. Looking up the rest from reference TRBV5-1 and TRBJ2-1 gives the full variable domain: KAGVTQTPRYLIKTRGQQVTLSCSPISGHRSVSWYQQTPGQGLQFLFEYFSETQRNKGNFPGRFSGRQFSNSRSEMNVSTLELGDSALYLCASRFSPTVAGGNNEQFFGPGTRLTVL.